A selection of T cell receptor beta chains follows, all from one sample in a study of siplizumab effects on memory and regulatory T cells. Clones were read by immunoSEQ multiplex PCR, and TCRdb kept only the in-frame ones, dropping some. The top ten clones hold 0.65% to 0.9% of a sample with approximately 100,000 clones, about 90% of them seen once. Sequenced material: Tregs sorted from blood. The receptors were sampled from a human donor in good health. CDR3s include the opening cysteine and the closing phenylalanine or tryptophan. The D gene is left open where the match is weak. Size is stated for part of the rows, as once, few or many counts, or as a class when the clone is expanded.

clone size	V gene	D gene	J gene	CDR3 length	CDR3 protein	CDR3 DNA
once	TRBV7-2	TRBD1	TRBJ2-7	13	CASSYDRGREQYF	TGTGCCAGCAGCTACGACAGGGGAAGGGAGCAGTACTTC
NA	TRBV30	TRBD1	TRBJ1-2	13	CAWDLGQGIGYTF	TGTGCCTGGGACCTTGGACAGGGCATTGGCTACACCTTC
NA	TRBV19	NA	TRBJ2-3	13	CASSILNTDTQYF	TGTGCCAGTAGTATCTTAAACACAGATACGCAGTATTTT
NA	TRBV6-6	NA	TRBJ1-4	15	CASSYLGAANEKLFF	TGTGCCAGCAGTTACCTGGGGGCGGCTAATGAAAAACTGTTTTTT
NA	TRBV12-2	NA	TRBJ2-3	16	CASRLGLGRVTDTQYF	TGTGCAAGTCGCTTAGGTTTGGGGCGTGTCACAGATACGCAGTATTTT
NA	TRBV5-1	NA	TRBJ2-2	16	CASGYTGQGGTGELFF	TGCGCCAGCGGTTACACGGGGCAGGGGGGCACCGGGGAGCTGTTTTTT
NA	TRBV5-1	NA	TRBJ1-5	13	CASSLSQGQPQHF	TGCGCCAGCAGCTTGTCTCAGGGTCAGCCCCAGCATTTT
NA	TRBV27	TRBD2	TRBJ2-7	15	CASSRHSGSALEQYF	TGTGCCAGCAGTCGGCATAGCGGGAGCGCACTCGAGCAGTACTTC
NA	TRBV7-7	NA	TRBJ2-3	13	CASSFLGGDTQYF	TGTGCTAGCAGCTTTCTAGGGGGAGATACGCAGTATTTT
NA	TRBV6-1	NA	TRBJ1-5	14	CASSDGVWHQPQHF	TGTGCCAGCAGTGATGGAGTATGGCATCAGCCCCAGCATTTT
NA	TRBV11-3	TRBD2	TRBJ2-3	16	CASSLNQAGSTDTQYF	TGTGCCAGCAGCTTAAATCAAGCGGGAAGCACAGATACGCAGTATTTT
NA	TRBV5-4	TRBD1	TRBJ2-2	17	CASSDRQGSKNTGELFF	TGTGCCAGCAGCGACCGACAGGGGTCCAAAAACACCGGGGAGCTGTTTTTT
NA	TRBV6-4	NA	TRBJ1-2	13	CASSDWPNYGYTF	TGTGCCAGCAGTGACTGGCCGAACTATGGCTACACCTTC